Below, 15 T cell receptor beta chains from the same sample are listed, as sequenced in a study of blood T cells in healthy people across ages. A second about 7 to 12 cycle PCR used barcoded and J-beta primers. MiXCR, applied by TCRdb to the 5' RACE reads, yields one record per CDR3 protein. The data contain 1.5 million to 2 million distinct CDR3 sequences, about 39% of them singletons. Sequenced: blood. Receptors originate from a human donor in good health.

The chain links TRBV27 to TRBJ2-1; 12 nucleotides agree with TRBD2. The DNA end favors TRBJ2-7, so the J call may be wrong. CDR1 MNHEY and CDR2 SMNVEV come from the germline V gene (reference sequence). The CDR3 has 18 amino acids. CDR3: CASSLAGGPGRSYNEQYF. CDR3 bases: TGTGCCAGCAGCCTAGCGGGGGGGCCGGGTCGCTCCTACAATGAGCAGTACTTC.

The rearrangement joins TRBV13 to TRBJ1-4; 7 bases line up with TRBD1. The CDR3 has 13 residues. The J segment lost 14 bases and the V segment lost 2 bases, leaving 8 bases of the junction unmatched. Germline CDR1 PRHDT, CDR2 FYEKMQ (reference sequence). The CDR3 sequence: CASSLRDRYELFF. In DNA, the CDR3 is TGTGCCAGCAGCTTAAGGGACAGATATGAGCTGTTTTTT.

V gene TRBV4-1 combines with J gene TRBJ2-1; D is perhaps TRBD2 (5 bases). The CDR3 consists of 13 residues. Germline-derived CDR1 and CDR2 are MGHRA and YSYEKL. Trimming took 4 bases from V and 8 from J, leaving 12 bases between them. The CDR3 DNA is TGCGCCAGCAGCCTGATAGCGTTCCATGAGCAGTTCTTC. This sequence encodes CASSLIAFHEQFF.

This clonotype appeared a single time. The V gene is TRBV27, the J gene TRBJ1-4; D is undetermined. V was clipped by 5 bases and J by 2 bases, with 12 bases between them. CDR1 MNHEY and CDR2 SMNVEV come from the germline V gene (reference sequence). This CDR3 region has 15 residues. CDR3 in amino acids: CASSAPGLTNEKLFF. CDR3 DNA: TGTGCCAGCAGTGCACCCGGACTCACTAATGAAAAACTGTTTTTT.

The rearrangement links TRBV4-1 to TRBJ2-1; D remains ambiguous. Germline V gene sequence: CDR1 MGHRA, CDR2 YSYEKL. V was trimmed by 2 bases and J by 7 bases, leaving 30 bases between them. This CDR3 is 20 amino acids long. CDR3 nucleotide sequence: TGCGCCAGCAGCCAATTGATTGCCCCTCGCCACCGGACGATTGATAATGAGCAGTTCTTC. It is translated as CASSQLIAPRHRTIDNEQFF.

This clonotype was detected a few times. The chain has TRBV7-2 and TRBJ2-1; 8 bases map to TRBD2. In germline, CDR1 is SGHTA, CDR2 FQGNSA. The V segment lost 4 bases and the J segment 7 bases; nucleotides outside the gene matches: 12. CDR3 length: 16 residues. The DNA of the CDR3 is TGTGCCAGCAGCTCCTCCGGGGGGGCGGGGAGGAATGAGCAGTTCTTC. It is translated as CASSSSGGAGRNEQFF.

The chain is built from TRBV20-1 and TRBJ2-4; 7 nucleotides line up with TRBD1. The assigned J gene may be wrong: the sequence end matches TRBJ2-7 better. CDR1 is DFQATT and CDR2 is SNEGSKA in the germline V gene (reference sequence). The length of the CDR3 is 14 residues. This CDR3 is CSAQTGFIGYEQYF. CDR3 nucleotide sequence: TGCAGTGCCCAGACAGGGTTTATAGGGTACGAGCAGTACTTC.

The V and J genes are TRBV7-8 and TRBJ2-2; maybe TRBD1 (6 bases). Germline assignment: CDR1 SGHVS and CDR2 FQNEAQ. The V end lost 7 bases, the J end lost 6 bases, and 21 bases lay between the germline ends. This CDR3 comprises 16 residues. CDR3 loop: CASNEGDGGASGELFF. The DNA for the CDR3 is TGTGCCAGCAACGAAGGTGATGGGGGCGCATCCGGGGAGCTGTTTTTT.

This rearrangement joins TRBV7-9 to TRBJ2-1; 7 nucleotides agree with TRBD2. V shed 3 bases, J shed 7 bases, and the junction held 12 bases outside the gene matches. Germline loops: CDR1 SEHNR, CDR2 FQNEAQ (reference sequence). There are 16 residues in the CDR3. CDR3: CASSLAPGLPDNEQFF. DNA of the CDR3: TGTGCCAGCAGCTTGGCCCCGGGACTACCGGATAATGAGCAGTTCTTC.

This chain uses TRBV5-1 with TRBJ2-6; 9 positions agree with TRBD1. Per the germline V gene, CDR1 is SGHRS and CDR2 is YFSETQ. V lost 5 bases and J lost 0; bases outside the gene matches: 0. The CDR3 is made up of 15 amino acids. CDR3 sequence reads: CASRGQGSGANVLTF. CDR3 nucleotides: TGCGCCAGCAGGGGACAGGGCTCTGGGGCCAACGTCCTGACTTTC.

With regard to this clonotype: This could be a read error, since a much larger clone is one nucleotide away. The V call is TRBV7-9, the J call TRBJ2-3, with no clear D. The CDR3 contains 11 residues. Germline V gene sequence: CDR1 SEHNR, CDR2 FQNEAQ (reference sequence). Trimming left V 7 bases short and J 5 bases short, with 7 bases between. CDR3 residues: CASTPLDTQYF. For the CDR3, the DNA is TGTGCCAGCACCCCTCTAGATACGCAGTATTTT. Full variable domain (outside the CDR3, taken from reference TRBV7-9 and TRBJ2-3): DTGVSQNPRHKITKRGQNVTFRCDPISEHNRLYWYRQTLGQGPEFLTYFQNEAQLEKSRLLSDRFSAERPKGSFSTLEIQRTEQGDSAMYLCASTPLDTQYFGPGTRLTVL.

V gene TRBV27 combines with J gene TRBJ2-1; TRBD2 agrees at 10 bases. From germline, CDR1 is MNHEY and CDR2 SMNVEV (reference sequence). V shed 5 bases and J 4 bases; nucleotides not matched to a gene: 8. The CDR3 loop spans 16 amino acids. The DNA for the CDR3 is TGTGCCAGCAGTGTGATAGCGGGGGGTCCGTACAATGAGCAGTTCTTC. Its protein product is CASSVIAGGPYNEQFF.

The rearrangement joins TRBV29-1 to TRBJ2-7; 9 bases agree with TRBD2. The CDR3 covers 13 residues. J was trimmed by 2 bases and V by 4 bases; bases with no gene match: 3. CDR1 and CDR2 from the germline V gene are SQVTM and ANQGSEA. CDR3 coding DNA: TGCAGCGTTGGGCGGGGGGGCCCCTACGAGCAGTACTTC. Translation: CSVGRGGPYEQYF.

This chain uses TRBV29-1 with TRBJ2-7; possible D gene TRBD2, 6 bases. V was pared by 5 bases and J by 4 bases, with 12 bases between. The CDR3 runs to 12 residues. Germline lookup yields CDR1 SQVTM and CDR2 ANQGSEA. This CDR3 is CSVSAGGYEQYF. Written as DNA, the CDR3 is TGCAGCGTTTCGGCCGGGGGTTACGAGCAGTACTTC.

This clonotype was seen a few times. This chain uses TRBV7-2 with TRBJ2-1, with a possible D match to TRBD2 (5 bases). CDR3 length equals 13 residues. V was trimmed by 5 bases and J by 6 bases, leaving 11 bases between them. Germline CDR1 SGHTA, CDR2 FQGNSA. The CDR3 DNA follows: TGTGCCAGCAGCCTTCCTAGCACCAATGAGCAGTTCTTC. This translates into CASSLPSTNEQFF. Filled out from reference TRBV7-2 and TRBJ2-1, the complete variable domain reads GAGVSQSPSNKVTEKGKDVELRCDPISGHTALYWYRQSLGQGLEFLIYFQGNSAPDKSGLPSDRFSAERTGGSVSTLTIQRTQQEDSAVYLCASSLPSTNEQFFGPGTRLTVL.